Below, 29 T cell receptor beta chains from the same sample are listed, as sequenced in a study of identifying expanded T cells in peripheral blood. Generated by immunoSEQ multiplex PCR, the TCRdb table keeps only in-frame clones and is missing some. The sample has about 76,000 clones; approximately 84% are singletons. Sequencing was performed on blood. Receptors originate from a person between 18 and 75 years old in good health.

The chain has TRBV4-3 and TRBJ2-7, with TRBD1 identical over 10 bases. This CDR3 has 17 amino acids. Germline V lookup: CDR1 LGHNA, CDR2 YSLEER. V was clipped by 0 bases and J by 7 bases; unmatched bases: 12. The CDR3 sequence: CASSQDWGTGVLREQYF. Here the CDR3 DNA reads TGCGCCAGCAGCCAAGATTGGGGGACAGGGGTTTTAAGGGAGCAGTACTTC.

V is TRBV28 and J is TRBJ2-7; 10 bases are a match to TRBD1. The germline V gene encodes CDR1 MDHEN and CDR2 SYDVKM. V shed 6 bases and J 3 bases; nucleotides not matched to a gene: 8. There are 15 residues in the CDR3. The CDR3 nucleotides read TGTGCCAGCAGCTCGGGGACAGGGGTAGGCTACGAGCAGTACTTC. Protein sequence: CASSSGTGVGYEQYF.

The rearrangement uses TRBV28 and TRBJ2-2; the match to TRBD1 covers 8 bases. The ends lost 4 bases at V and 0 bases at J; junction bases unmatched: 4. The CDR3 covers 16 residues. Germline CDR1 MDHEN, CDR2 SYDVKM. The CDR3 region is CASSSPGGANTGELFF. The CDR3 DNA is TGTGCCAGCAGTTCCCCAGGGGGCGCGAACACCGGGGAGCTGTTTTTT.

The chain is built from TRBV7-9 and TRBJ1-1, with 7 bases matching TRBD1. Germline trimming cut 9 bases from V and 1 base from J; bases unmatched to any gene: 14. The CDR3 contains 16 residues. Looked up from germline, CDR1 is SEHNR and CDR2 is FQNEAQ (reference sequence). The CDR3 DNA sequence: TGTGCCAGTCGTGGGGTGGACAGGCGGGGGAACACTGAAGCTTTCTTT. Protein: CASRGVDRRGNTEAFF.

The chain joins TRBV11-2 to TRBJ2-7; no definite D call. Germline V CDR1 and CDR2: SGHAT, FQNNGV. With 1 base removed from V and 5 bases from J, the gap between germline ends came to 6 bases. The CDR3 is made up of 12 amino acids. In DNA form, the CDR3 reads TGTGCCAGCAGCTTAGGGAGAAACGAGCAGTACTTC. Translated, it gives CASSLGRNEQYF.

V gene TRBV5-1 combines with J gene TRBJ2-5, with a tentative D call TRBD2 (5 bases). This CDR3 contains 14 residues. The V and J ends lost 5 bases and 1 base respectively, with 12 bases between them. CDR1 SGHRS and CDR2 YFSETQ come from the germline V gene. CDR3 amino acids: CASRTSGIQETQYF. For the CDR3, the DNA is TGCGCCAGCAGAACCTCCGGGATCCAAGAGACCCAGTACTTC.

The genes are TRBV28 and TRBJ2-6; perhaps D is TRBD1 or TRBD2 (6 bases each). Trimming took off 6 bases at V and 3 bases at J, with 21 bases between the two ends. This CDR3 contains 18 residues. Germline CDR1 and CDR2: MDHEN and SYDVKM. CDR3 sequence reads: CASSPGGGKNFGANVLTF. The CDR3 DNA sequence: TGTGCCAGCAGCCCCGGAGGGGGTAAGAATTTTGGGGCCAACGTCCTGACTTTC.

The V call is TRBV6-5, the J call TRBJ1-1, with no clear D. Germline V gene sequence: CDR1 MNHEY, CDR2 SVGAGI. This CDR3 contains 12 residues. V lost 5 bases and J lost 4, with 8 bases in between. The CDR3 DNA follows: TGTGCCAGCAGTCAGGCGGGCACTGAAGCTTTCTTT. Its protein product is CASSQAGTEAFF.

The chain carries TRBV7-2 and TRBJ2-3, with D possibly TRBD2 on 7 matching bases. The length of the CDR3 is 16 residues. The germline V gene encodes CDR1 SGHTA and CDR2 FQGNSA. Trimming pared 4 bases from V and 1 base from J, leaving 15 bases between. CDR3 in DNA: TGTGCCAGCAGCTGGGACTGGGAGGGGGGCACAGATACGCAGTATTTT. The encoded protein is CASSWDWEGGTDTQYF.

The chain has TRBV11-3 and TRBJ2-3; D uncertain. V lost 2 bases and J lost 2, with 2 bases in between. Germline CDR1 reads SGHNT; CDR2 reads YENEEA. The CDR3 is 12 amino acids. The CDR3 region has the DNA TGTGCCAGCAGCTTACACACAGATACGCAGTATTTT. It encodes CASSLHTDTQYF. Based on the CDR3 plus reference TRBV11-3 and TRBJ2-3, the full variable domain is EAGVVQSPRYKIIEKKQPVAFWCNPISGHNTLYWYLQNLGQGPELLIRYENEEAVDDSQLPKDRFSAERLKGVDSTLKIQPAELGDSAVYLCASSLHTDTQYFGPGTRLTVL.

The V and J genes are TRBV15 and TRBJ2-7, with D uncertain. Deletions cut 0 bases from V and 3 bases from J, with 9 bases between. Germline V gene lookup returns CDR1 LNHNV and CDR2 YYDKDF (reference sequence). The CDR3 covers 14 residues. CDR3 sequence: CATSRDGGLYEQYF. CDR3 sequence (DNA): TGTGCCACCAGCAGAGATGGCGGTCTCTACGAGCAGTACTTC. Full variable domain (outside the CDR3, taken from reference TRBV15 and TRBJ2-7): DAMVIQNPRYQVTQFGKPVTLSCSQTLNHNVMYWYQQKSSQAPKLLFHYYDKDFNNEADTPDNFQSRRPNTSFCFLDIRSPGLGDTAMYLCATSRDGGLYEQYFGPGTRLTVT.

In DNA form, the CDR3 reads TGTGCCAGCAGCACTTACAGGGGGCAAATCACAGATACGCAGTATTTT. Its translation is CASSTYRGQITDTQYF. The V call is TRBV7-2, the J call TRBJ2-3; 9 bases fit TRBD1. V was clipped by 5 bases and J by 2 bases; unmatched bases: 8. Germline-derived CDR1 and CDR2 are SGHTA and FQGNSA. This CDR3 is built from 16 residues.

This clone appeared many times. CDR3 region: CASSSLRLTRNTEAFF. The CDR3, as DNA: TGTGCCAGCAGCTCCCTCAGATTAACTCGGAACACTGAAGCTTTCTTT. This sequence joins TRBV7-8 and TRBJ1-1; D remains unclear. Germline lookup yields CDR1 SGHVS and CDR2 FQNEAQ. V was pared by 4 bases and J by 1 base, with 16 bases between. The CDR3 length is 16 residues.

J is TRBJ2-5 and V is TRBV7-6; D possibly corresponds to TRBD1 (6 bases). The V gene lost 3 bases and the J gene lost 6 bases, with 14 bases spanning the gap. The germline CDR1 and CDR2 sequences are SGHVS and FNYEAQ. CDR3 length equals 14 residues. CDR3 sequence (DNA): TGTGCCAGCAGCTTCCTACAGGGTTTGCAGACCCAGTACTTC. Amino acids: CASSFLQGLQTQYF.

Regarding this clone: Other DNA sequences in this sample translate to the same CDR3. The chain carries TRBV6-4 and TRBJ2-1, with 12 bases identical to TRBD2. With V trimmed by 6 bases and J by 6 bases, 6 bases remained unmatched. The CDR3 runs 15 residues. Looked up from germline, CDR1 is MRHNA and CDR2 is SNTAGT. The CDR3 bases are TGTGCCAGCAGCCTCGGACTAGCGGGGATCAATGAGCAGTTCTTC. It specifies CASSLGLAGINEQFF.

V and J are TRBV7-6 and TRBJ2-7; possibly TRBD2 for D (6 bases). Trimming cost V 6 bases and J 0 bases, with 12 bases left between them. The CDR3 consists of 14 residues. Looked up from germline, CDR1 is SGHVS and CDR2 is FNYEAQ. The CDR3 loop is CASRLGGSSYEQYF. In nucleotides, the CDR3 is TGTGCCAGCAGACTCGGGGGAAGCTCCTACGAGCAGTACTTC.

DNA for the CDR3: TGCGCCAGCAGCTTGGACGGCGGCCAAGAGACCCAGTACTTC. Protein: CASSLDGGQETQYF. The gene calls are TRBV5-1 and TRBJ2-5; no clear D. The CDR3 runs to 14 residues. In germline, CDR1 is SGHRS, CDR2 YFSETQ. The V and J ends lost 0 bases and 1 base respectively, with 7 bases between them.

The V gene is TRBV10-3, the J gene TRBJ2-5; no clear D. The CDR3 totals 13 residues. Germline CDR1 ENHRY, CDR2 SYGVKD. The V end lost 4 bases, the J end lost 2 bases, and 8 bases lay between the germline ends. CDR3 sequence reads: CAISGNPQETQYF. DNA of the CDR3: TGTGCCATCAGTGGGAACCCTCAAGAGACCCAGTACTTC.

The J gene is TRBJ1-4, the V gene TRBV25-1, with D possibly being TRBD1 (6 bases). Germline V gene data show CDR1 as MGHDK and CDR2 as SYGVNS. This CDR3 is 13 amino acids long. Trimming removed 7 bases from V and 6 bases from J, with 12 bases in between. This chain's CDR3 is CASTRQVDEKLFF. CDR3 sequence (DNA): TGTGCCAGCACCCGACAGGTAGATGAAAAACTGTTTTTT.

The chain has TRBV11-3 and TRBJ2-1, with 9 bases that match TRBD1. Germline V gives CDR1 SGHNT, CDR2 YENEEA. There are 19 residues in the CDR3. V shed 3 bases, J shed 6 bases, and the junction held 18 bases outside the gene matches. Here the CDR3 reads CASSLGTGFLGPGLNEQFF. The CDR3, as DNA: TGTGCCAGCAGCTTGGGGACAGGGTTTTTGGGCCCGGGGCTCAATGAGCAGTTCTTC.

The V gene is TRBV28, the J gene TRBJ2-3, with no clear D. Germline V gene lookup returns CDR1 MDHEN and CDR2 SYDVKM. The CDR3 spans 15 residues. Trimming pared 3 bases from V and 4 bases from J, leaving 14 bases between. The CDR3 region is CASSFTFAGADTQYF. Written as DNA, the CDR3 is TGTGCCAGCAGTTTCACTTTTGCAGGCGCAGATACGCAGTATTTT.

J is TRBJ2-2 and V is TRBV30; the match to TRBD1 covers 8 bases. Trimming took 4 bases from V and 4 from J; bases not matched to a gene: 5. There are 14 residues in the CDR3. Germline CDR1 and CDR2: GTSNPN and SVGIG (reference sequence). This CDR3 reads CAWNPDRVTGELFF. The CDR3 region has the DNA TGTGCCTGGAACCCGGACAGGGTCACCGGGGAGCTGTTTTTT.

This clone was detected once. The J gene is TRBJ2-3, the V gene TRBV18, with a weak D call TRBD2 (6 bases). Per the germline V gene, CDR1 is KGHSH and CDR2 is LQKENI. With 3 bases removed from V and 1 base from J, the gap between germline ends came to 8 bases. The CDR3 consists of 14 residues. Here the CDR3 DNA reads TGTGCCAGCTCACCTACGGGGGGCACAGATACGCAGTATTTT. Its protein is CASSPTGGTDTQYF.

The chain recombines TRBV11-2 with TRBJ2-1; D is perhaps TRBD1 (5 bases). The germline CDR1 and CDR2 sequences are SGHAT and FQNNGV. This CDR3 has 15 amino acids. Trimming pared 1 base from V and 4 bases from J, leaving 11 bases between. As DNA, the CDR3 is TGTGCCAGCAGCTTAGTTACGACAGCTTACAATGAGCAGTTCTTC. Translating it yields CASSLVTTAYNEQFF.

The CDR3 DNA follows: TGTGCCAGCAGCTCAGTATTCCAGGGGTATGGCTACACCTTC. This encodes CASSSVFQGYGYTF. The gene calls are TRBV7-2 and TRBJ1-2; TRBD1 might be the D (6 bases). The CDR3 length is 14 residues. Per the germline V gene, CDR1 is SGHTA and CDR2 is FQGNSA. With 4 bases removed from V and 5 bases from J, the gap between germline ends came to 14 bases.

The rearrangement links TRBV7-3 to TRBJ2-1; TRBD2 matches 9 bases. Germline loops: CDR1 SGHTA, CDR2 FQGTGA. J gave up 9 bases and V 0 bases, and 6 bases lay outside the gene matches. The CDR3 runs to 15 residues. Here the CDR3 reads CASSLTRTSEAEQFF. In DNA, the CDR3 is TGTGCCAGCAGCTTAACCCGGACTAGCGAGGCTGAGCAGTTCTTC.

The CDR3, as DNA: TGTGCCAGTAGTATAGAGTTTCCAGGGGGTAGCTACGAGCAGTACTTC. The encoded protein is CASSIEFPGGSYEQYF. V and J are TRBV19 and TRBJ2-7; 7 positions agree with TRBD1. CDR1 is LNHDA, CDR2 SQIVND, per germline (reference sequence). CDR3 size: 16 residues. After removal of 0 bases from V and 3 bases from J, the junction contained 8 bases not matched to a gene.

The V gene is TRBV13, the J gene TRBJ2-5; 8 nucleotides line up with TRBD2. This CDR3 has 16 residues. Germline trimming cut 5 bases from V and 2 bases from J; bases unmatched to any gene: 10. Germline V gene data show CDR1 as PRHDT and CDR2 as FYEKMQ (reference sequence). In DNA, the CDR3 is TGTGCCAGCAGCCCCCGGGGTAGCGGGACACAAGAGACCCAGTACTTC. Protein product: CASSPRGSGTQETQYF.

The chain carries TRBV4-3 and TRBJ2-1; D is undetermined. The ends were cut back, 4 bases at V and 9 bases at J, with 19 bases in the middle. The CDR3 loop spans 15 amino acids. Germline loops: CDR1 LGHNA, CDR2 YSLEER. The CDR3 loop is CASSPVGSLLGEQFF. CDR3 sequence (DNA): TGCGCCAGCAGCCCTGTCGGTAGCCTTCTGGGTGAGCAGTTCTTC.